This TCR beta chain comes out of a study of beta chain features in type 1 diabetes. CDR1 MDHEN and CDR2 SYDVKM come from the germline V gene. The CDR3 extends over 15 amino acids. V was clipped by 6 bases and J by 3 bases, with 16 bases between them. Expressed TCRB transcripts were sequenced because the isolated RNA had all been reverse transcribed beforehand. Produced via immunoSEQ multiplex PCR; TCRdb's table is partial and in-frame only. The repertoire holds more than 100,000 clones, with around 15% as singletons. With respect to this clone: Antigen specificity is unknown.

Points from the study as a whole: People with Type 1 diabetes carried modestly yet significantly shorter TCRB CDR3s in all four CD4+ subsets.

This TCR was sampled from a man aged 25 to 45 with type 1 diabetes. The sample taken for sequencing was central memory CD4+ T cells from blood. The genes are TRBV28 and TRBJ2-3, with unresolved D. This CDR3 is CASRPGSQRTDTQYF. Here the CDR3 DNA reads TGTGCCAGCAGGCCGGGCTCCCAAAGAACAGATACGCAGTATTTT.